In this sample, the clone carrying this TCR beta chain turned up many times. The data derive from a study of regulatory T cells in long-lasting Graves disease. The V gene's germline CDR1 is MDHEN and CDR2 SYDVKM. The CDR3 spans 13 residues. The ends were cut back, 5 bases at V and 2 bases at J, with 10 bases in the middle. Regarding time point: persistent/refractory GD, antithyroid drugs over 5 years with positive TRAb. The TCR library was prepared using RNA isolated from PBMCs. Guidelines of the American Thyroid Association were used to diagnose Graves' disease. Staff took around 9 milliliters of peripheral blood and put it into EDTA tubes. Researchers made TCR beta libraries by using iRepertoire HTBI primers and running Arm-PCR on CDR3 regions. MiXCR was run by TCRdb on the multiplex PCR reads, yielding one entry per CDR3 protein. Of roughly 470,000 distinct CDR3 sequences listed, roughly 20% are singletons.

V and J are TRBV28 and TRBJ2-7, with D tentatively TRBD1 (6 bases). Sequencing was performed on peripheral blood mononuclear cells (PBMCs), taken when the disease was refractory, from a patient treated with antithyroid drugs. The sequence was obtained from a female donor with Graves disease. CDR3 sequence: CASSPGQPYEQYF. The CDR3 DNA reads TGTGCCAGCAGTCCCGGACAGCCCTACGAGCAGTACTTC.